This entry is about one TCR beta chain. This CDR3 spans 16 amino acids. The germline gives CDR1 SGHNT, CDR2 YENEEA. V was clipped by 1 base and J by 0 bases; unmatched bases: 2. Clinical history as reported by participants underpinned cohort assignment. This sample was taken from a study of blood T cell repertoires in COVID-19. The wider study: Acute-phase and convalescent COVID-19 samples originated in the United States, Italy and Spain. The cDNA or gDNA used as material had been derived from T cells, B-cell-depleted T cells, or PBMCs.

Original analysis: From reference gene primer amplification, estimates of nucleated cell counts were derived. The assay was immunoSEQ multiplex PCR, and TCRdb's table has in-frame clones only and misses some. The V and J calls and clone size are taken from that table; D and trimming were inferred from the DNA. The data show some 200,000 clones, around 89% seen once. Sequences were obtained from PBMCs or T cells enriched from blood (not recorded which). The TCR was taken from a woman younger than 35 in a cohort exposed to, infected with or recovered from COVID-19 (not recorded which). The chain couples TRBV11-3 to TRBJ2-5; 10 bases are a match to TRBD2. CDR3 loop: CASSLGLAGDQETQYF. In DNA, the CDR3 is TGTGCCAGCAGCTTAGGGCTAGCGGGAGACCAAGAGACCCAGTACTTC.